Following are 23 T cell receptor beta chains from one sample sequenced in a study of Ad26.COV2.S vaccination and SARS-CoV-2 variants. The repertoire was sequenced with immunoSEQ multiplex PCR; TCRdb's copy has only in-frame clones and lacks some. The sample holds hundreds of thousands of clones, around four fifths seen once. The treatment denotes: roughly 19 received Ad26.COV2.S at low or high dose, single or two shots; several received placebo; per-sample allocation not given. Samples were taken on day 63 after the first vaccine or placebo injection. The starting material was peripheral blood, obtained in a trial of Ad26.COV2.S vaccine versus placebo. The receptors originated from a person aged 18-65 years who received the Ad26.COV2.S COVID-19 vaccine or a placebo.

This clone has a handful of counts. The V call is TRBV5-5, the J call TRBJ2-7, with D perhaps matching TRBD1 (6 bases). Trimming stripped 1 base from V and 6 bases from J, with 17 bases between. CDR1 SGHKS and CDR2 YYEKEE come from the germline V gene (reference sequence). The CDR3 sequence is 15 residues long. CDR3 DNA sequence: TGTGCCAGCAGCTTGCTCCCCTCGAGCAGGGGCGAGCAGTACTTC. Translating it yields CASSLLPSSRGEQYF.

CDR3 region: CASSVSHSNQPQHF. The CDR3, as DNA: TGTGCCAGCAGCGTATCCCATAGCAATCAGCCCCAGCATTTT. The chain has TRBV9 and TRBJ1-5; no clear D. Germline V lookup: CDR1 SGDLS, CDR2 YYNGEE. This CDR3 spans 14 amino acids. Trimming took 1 base from V and 0 from J, leaving 5 bases between them.

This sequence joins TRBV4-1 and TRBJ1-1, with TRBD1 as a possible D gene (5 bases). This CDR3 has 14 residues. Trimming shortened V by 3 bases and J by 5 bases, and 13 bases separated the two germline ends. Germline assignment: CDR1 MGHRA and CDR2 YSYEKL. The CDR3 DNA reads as TGCGCCAGCAGCCAGGGGTTAGGGGAAACTGAAGCTTTCTTT. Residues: CASSQGLGETEAFF.

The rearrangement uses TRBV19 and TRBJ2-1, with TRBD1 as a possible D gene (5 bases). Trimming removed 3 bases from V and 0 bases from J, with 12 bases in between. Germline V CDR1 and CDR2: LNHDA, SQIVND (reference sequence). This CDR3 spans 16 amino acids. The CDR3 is CASSILQANSYNEQFF. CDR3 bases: TGTGCCAGTAGTATCTTACAGGCAAACTCCTACAATGAGCAGTTCTTC. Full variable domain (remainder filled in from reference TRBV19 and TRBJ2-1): DGGITQSPKYLFRKEGQNVTLSCEQNLNHDAMYWYRQDPGQGLRLIYYSQIVNDFQKGDIAEGYSVSREKKESFPLTVTSAQKNPTAFYLCASSILQANSYNEQFFGPGTRLTVL.

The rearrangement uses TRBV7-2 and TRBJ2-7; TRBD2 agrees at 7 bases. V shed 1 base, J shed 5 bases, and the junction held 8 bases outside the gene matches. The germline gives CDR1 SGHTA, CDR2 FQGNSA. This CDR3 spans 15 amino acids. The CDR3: CASSLVGTNPHEQYF. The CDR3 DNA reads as TGTGCCAGCAGCTTAGTTGGGACTAACCCCCACGAGCAGTACTTC.

CDR3 protein: CASSQGHSNQPQHF. The CDR3 DNA follows: TGCGCCAGCAGCCAAGGACATAGCAATCAGCCCCAGCATTTT. The rearrangement uses TRBV4-1 and TRBJ1-5; D gene uncertain. V was shortened by 1 base and J by 0 bases, with 4 bases between the two germline ends. Germline assignment: CDR1 MGHRA and CDR2 YSYEKL. There are 14 residues in the CDR3.

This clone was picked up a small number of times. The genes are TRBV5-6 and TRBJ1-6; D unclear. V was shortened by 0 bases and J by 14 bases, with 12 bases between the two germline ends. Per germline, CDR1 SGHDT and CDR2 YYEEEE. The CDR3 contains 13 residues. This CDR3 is CASSLVNAKALHF. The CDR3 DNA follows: TGTGCCAGCAGCTTGGTTAACGCCAAGGCCCTCCACTTT.

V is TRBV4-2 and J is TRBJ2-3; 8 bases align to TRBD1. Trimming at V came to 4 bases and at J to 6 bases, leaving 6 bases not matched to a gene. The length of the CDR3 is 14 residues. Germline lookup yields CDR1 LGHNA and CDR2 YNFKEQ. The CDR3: CASSPQRQGDTQYF. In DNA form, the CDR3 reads TGTGCCAGCAGCCCTCAGCGACAGGGGGATACGCAGTATTTT.

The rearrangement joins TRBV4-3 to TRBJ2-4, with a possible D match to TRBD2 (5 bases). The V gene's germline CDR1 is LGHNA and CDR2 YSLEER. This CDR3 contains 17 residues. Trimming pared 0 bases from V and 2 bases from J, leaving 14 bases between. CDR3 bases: TGCGCCAGCAGCCAAGATGTCACCGGGGTCCCCAAAAACATTCAGTACTTC. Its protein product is CASSQDVTGVPKNIQYF.

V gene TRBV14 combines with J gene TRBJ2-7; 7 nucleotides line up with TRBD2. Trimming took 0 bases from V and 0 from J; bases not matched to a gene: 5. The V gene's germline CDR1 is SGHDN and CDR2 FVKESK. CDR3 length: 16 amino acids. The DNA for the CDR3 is TGTGCCAGCAGCCAAGATCCAGCGGGGTACTCCTACGAGCAGTACTTC. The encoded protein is CASSQDPAGYSYEQYF. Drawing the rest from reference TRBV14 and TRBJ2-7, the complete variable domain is EAGVTQFPSHSVIEKGQTVTLRCDPISGHDNLYWYRRVMGKEIKFLLHFVKESKQDESGMPNNRFLAERTGGTYSTLKVQPAELEDSGVYFCASSQDPAGYSYEQYFGPGTRLTVT.

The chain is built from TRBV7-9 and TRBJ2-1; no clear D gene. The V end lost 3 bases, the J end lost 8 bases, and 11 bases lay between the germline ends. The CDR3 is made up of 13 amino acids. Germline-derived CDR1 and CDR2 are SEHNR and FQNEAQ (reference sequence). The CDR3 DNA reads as TGTGCCAGCAGCTTTATCGGCGCGGATGAGCAGTTCTTC. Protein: CASSFIGADEQFF.

In DNA form, the CDR3 reads TGTGCCAGCAGTTCTAATACCGGGGATACGCAGTATTTT. Its translation: CASSSNTGDTQYF. The V and J genes are TRBV6-4 and TRBJ2-3; D unclear. V lost 5 bases, J lost 6 bases, and 12 bases lay in between. The CDR3 contains 13 residues. Per the germline V gene, CDR1 is MRHNA and CDR2 is SNTAGT.

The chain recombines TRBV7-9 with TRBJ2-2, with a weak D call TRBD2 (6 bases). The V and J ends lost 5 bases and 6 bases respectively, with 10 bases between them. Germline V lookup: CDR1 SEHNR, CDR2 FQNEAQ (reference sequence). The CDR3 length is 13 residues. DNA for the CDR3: TGTGCCAGCAGCCGGGGGATTGCCGGGGAGCTGTTTTTT. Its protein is CASSRGIAGELFF.

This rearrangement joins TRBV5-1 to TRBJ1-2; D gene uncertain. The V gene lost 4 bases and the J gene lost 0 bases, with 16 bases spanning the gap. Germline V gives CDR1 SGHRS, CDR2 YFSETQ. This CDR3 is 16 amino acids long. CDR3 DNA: TGCGCCAGCAGCGAGCCGGGCGGACGAACTAACTATGGCTACACCTTC. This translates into CASSEPGGRTNYGYTF.

CDR3 amino acids: CASSDRALYSGNTIYF. For the CDR3, the DNA is TGTGCCAGCAGCGACAGGGCCCTATACTCTGGAAACACCATATATTTT. V and J are TRBV7-9 and TRBJ1-3; 7 positions match TRBD1. With V trimmed by 5 bases and J by 0 bases, 7 bases remained unmatched. CDR3 size: 16 residues. Germline V CDR1 and CDR2: SEHNR, FQNEAQ (reference sequence).

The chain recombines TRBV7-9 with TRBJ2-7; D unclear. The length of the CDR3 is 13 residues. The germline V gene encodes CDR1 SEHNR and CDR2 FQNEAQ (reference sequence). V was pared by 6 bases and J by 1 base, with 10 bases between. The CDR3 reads CASSVFPSYEQYF. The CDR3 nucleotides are TGTGCCAGCAGTGTCTTCCCATCCTACGAGCAGTACTTC.

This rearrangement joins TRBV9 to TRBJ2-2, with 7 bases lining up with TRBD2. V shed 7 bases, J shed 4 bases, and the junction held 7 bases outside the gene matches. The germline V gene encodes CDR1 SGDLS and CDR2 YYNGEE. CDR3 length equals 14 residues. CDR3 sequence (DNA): TGTGCCAGCGGCTCTAGCGGATCCACCGGGGAGCTGTTTTTT. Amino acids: CASGSSGSTGELFF.

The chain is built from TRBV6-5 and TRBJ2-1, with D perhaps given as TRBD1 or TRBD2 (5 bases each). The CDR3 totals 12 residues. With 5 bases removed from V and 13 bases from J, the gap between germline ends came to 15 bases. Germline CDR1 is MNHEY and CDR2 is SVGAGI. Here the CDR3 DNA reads TGTGCCAGCAGTCCCCGGGACCGCCCCCAGTTCTTC. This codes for CASSPRDRPQFF.

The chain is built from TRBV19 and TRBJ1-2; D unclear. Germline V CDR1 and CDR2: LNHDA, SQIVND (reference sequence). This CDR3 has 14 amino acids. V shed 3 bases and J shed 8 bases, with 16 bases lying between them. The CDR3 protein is CASSINRAKEGYTF. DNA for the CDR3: TGTGCCAGTAGTATTAACCGGGCCAAAGAGGGCTACACCTTC.

Written as DNA, the CDR3 is TGTGCCAGCAGCTTGGGGACTAGCACAGATACGCAGTATTTT. This encodes CASSLGTSTDTQYF. The chain uses TRBV5-5 and TRBJ2-3, with a tentative D call TRBD2 (5 bases). The V gene's germline CDR1 is SGHKS and CDR2 YYEKEE (reference sequence). This CDR3 is built from 14 residues. Trimming shortened V by 0 bases and J by 0 bases, and 5 bases separated the two germline ends.

The DNA for the CDR3 is TGTGCCAGTAGTTCGGGACTCTCCTACGAGCAGTACTTC. Residues: CASSSGLSYEQYF. This rearrangement joins TRBV19 to TRBJ2-7; D is perhaps TRBD2 (6 bases). V was pared by 5 bases and J by 0 bases, with 8 bases between. Germline assignment: CDR1 LNHDA and CDR2 SQIVND (reference sequence). This CDR3 contains 13 residues.

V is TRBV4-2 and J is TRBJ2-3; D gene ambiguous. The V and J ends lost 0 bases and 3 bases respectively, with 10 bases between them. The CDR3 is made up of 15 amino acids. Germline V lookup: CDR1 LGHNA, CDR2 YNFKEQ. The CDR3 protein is CASSQDRMGTDTQYF. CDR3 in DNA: TGTGCCAGCAGCCAAGATAGGATGGGGACAGATACGCAGTATTTT.

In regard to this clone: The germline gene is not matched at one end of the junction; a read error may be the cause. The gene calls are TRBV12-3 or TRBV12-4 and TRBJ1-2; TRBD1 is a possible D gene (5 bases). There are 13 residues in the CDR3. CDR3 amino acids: CASSVAGLYGYTF. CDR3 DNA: TGTGCCAGCAGTGTAGCGGGACTTTATGGCTACACCTTC.